The text below deals with one T cell receptor beta chain. Its antigen remains unidentified. Germline lookup yields CDR1 SGHRS and CDR2 YFSETQ. The CDR3 contains 16 residues. Trimming shortened V by 0 bases and J by 2 bases, and 14 bases separated the two germline ends. Data came from immunoSEQ multiplex PCR; TCRdb stores just in-frame clones and leaves some out. The data contain 2 million to 2.5 million clones, 85% to 95% of them singletons. These data belong to a study of shared clonotypes between healthy human individuals. Study outcomes and limitations: In contrast to clonotypes shared by all four donors, non-shared clonotypes had lower generation probabilities.

The gene calls are TRBV5-1 and TRBJ1-1; D might be TRBD1 (6 bases). This sequence was found in a man between 18 and 29 years old in good health. Some clones in this sample may be carry-over from other donors' samples. Sequencing was carried out using naive CD4+ T cells from PBMCs. Indicated subset: CD45RA+ positively selected. CDR3 coding DNA: TGCGCCAGCAGCTTGGCCCAGGGGTCCCCCAACACTGAAGCTTTCTTT. It specifies CASSLAQGSPNTEAFF.